This TCR beta chain was sequenced during a study of OX40 agonist ivuxolimab in advanced cancers. The assay was immunoSEQ multiplex PCR, and TCRdb's table has in-frame clones only and misses some. The sample consists of over 55,000 clones, approximately 94% of them appearing once. Trimming removed 3 bases from V and 1 base from J, with 7 bases in between. The germline CDR1 and CDR2 sequences are SGDLS and YYNGEE. This CDR3 has 13 residues. This clonotype was sampled from an adult with an advanced solid tumor such as melanoma, head and neck, liver or kidney cancer. The specimen comprised CD4+ or CD8+ T cells sorted from blood, sampled in a trial of the OX40 agonist ivuxolimab. The V gene is TRBV9, the J gene TRBJ2-5; D gene uncertain. The DNA for the CDR3 is TGTGCCAGCAGCGATGCCAGCCAAGAGACCCAGTACTTC. Translating gives CASSDASQETQYF.